The rows below give T cell receptor beta chains drawn from one sample of a study of draining lymph node invasion in breast cancer. TCRdb reprocessed the bulk RNA-seq reads with MiXCR, giving one entry per CDR3 protein. The table has 3,000 to 4,000 distinct CDR3 sequences, approximately 45% seen once. Sequencing was done on a sample of sorted memory Tregs from a lymph node. Source of these receptors: a female donor with luminal breast cancer. Each CDR3 is given with its conserved first and last residue. A D gene is named only where the DNA matches it firmly. Clone size is given for some rows only: seen once, a few or many times, or a class if the clone is expanded.

j_gene: TRBJ2-2
d_gene: TRBD1
abundance: few
v_gene: TRBV6-2/TRBV6-3
CDR3nt: TGTGCCAGCAGCCCGGGACAGGCCAACACCGGGGAGCTGTTTTTT
CDR3aa: CASSPGQANTGELFF

j_gene: TRBJ1-1
d_gene: TRBD1
abundance: -
v_gene: TRBV11-2
CDR3nt: TGTGCCAGCAGCTTAGCGATTGGGGGGACAGTAGCTTTCTTT
CDR3aa: CASSLAIGGTVAFF

j_gene: TRBJ2-2
d_gene: -
abundance: few
v_gene: TRBV12-3/TRBV12-4
CDR3nt: TGTGCCAGCAGTTTAGCCGCGACTTTAGGCGGGGAGCTGTTTTTT
CDR3aa: CASSLAATLGGELFF

j_gene: TRBJ1-5
d_gene: -
abundance: -
v_gene: TRBV20-1
CDR3nt: TGCAGTGCCAAGACAGGAACGCTCAATCAGCCCCAGCATTTT
CDR3aa: CSAKTGTLNQPQHF

j_gene: TRBJ2-7
d_gene: -
abundance: -
v_gene: TRBV19
CDR3nt: TGTGCCAGTAGCACCCACCTCGTGGGGACCTACGAGCAGTACTTC
CDR3aa: CASSTHLVGTYEQYF

j_gene: TRBJ2-5
d_gene: -
abundance: few
v_gene: TRBV20-1
CDR3nt: TGCAGTGCTAGCCCCAGGGACGGAGAGACCCAGTACTTC
CDR3aa: CSASPRDGETQYF

j_gene: TRBJ2-1
d_gene: -
abundance: -
v_gene: TRBV7-8
CDR3nt: TGTGCCAGCAGCTTAGGGGCCCTTGGACTCCCACGACCCCGGCGCTCCTACAATGAGCAGTTCTTC
CDR3aa: CASSLGALGLPRPRRSYNEQFF

j_gene: TRBJ2-1
d_gene: -
abundance: -
v_gene: TRBV5-1
CDR3nt: TGCGCCAGCAGCGTCCTTATCGATGAGCAGTTCTTC
CDR3aa: CASSVLIDEQFF

j_gene: TRBJ1-1
d_gene: TRBD1
abundance: -
v_gene: TRBV5-1
CDR3nt: TGCGCCAGCAGCACCCCGGGGGGGACAGGAGCTTTCTTT
CDR3aa: CASSTPGGTGAFF

j_gene: TRBJ2-5
d_gene: -
abundance: -
v_gene: TRBV7-2
CDR3nt: TGTGCCAGCAGCTTGGGACGGTTGCAGCGGGAGACCCAGTACTTC
CDR3aa: CASSLGRLQRETQYF

j_gene: TRBJ2-7
d_gene: TRBD2
abundance: -
v_gene: TRBV7-8
CDR3nt: TGTGCCAGCAGCTTGGGGGGACTAGCGGGAGGCTTTTACGAGCAGTACTTC
CDR3aa: CASSLGGLAGGFYEQYF

j_gene: TRBJ1-4
d_gene: TRBD1
abundance: -
v_gene: TRBV5-4
CDR3nt: TGTGCCAGCAGCAGACAGGGCATGCGAGAAAAACTGTTTTTT
CDR3aa: CASSRQGMREKLFF

j_gene: TRBJ2-1
d_gene: TRBD2
abundance: few
v_gene: TRBV10-3
CDR3nt: TGTGCCATCAGCGGGGGGGCCCGCTATGAGCAGTTCTTC
CDR3aa: CAISGGARYEQFF

j_gene: TRBJ1-6
d_gene: -
abundance: few
v_gene: TRBV7-9
CDR3nt: TGTGCCAGCGTAGAAGGAACGAGTTCACCCCTCCACTTT
CDR3aa: CASVEGTSSPLHF

j_gene: TRBJ1-1
d_gene: -
abundance: -
v_gene: TRBV5-6
CDR3nt: TGTGCCAGCAGCCTCCCCCGCGCGGAGAACACTGAAGCTTTCTTT
CDR3aa: CASSLPRAENTEAFF

j_gene: TRBJ2-7
d_gene: TRBD1
abundance: -
v_gene: TRBV24-1
CDR3nt: TGTGCCACACAGGGACAGTTCTACGAGCAGTACTTC
CDR3aa: CATQGQFYEQYF

j_gene: TRBJ1-1
d_gene: -
abundance: -
v_gene: TRBV28
CDR3nt: TGTGCCAGCAGGCCTGGCGGGGCCTCGGGCACTGAAGCTTTCTTT
CDR3aa: CASRPGGASGTEAFF

j_gene: TRBJ2-7
d_gene: -
abundance: -
v_gene: TRBV20-1
CDR3nt: TGCAGTGCTAGATCGGTCCGGGACTCCTACGAGCAGTACTTC
CDR3aa: CSARSVRDSYEQYF

j_gene: TRBJ2-4
d_gene: -
abundance: -
v_gene: TRBV20-1
CDR3nt: TGCAGTGCTTCGACCCGATTCAGGGGAAGCAAAAACATTCAGTACTTC
CDR3aa: CSASTRFRGSKNIQYF

j_gene: TRBJ1-2
d_gene: -
abundance: -
v_gene: TRBV5-1
CDR3nt: TGCGCCAGCAGCTTCACCCAGGGTTTTGACTATGGCTACACCTTC
CDR3aa: CASSFTQGFDYGYTF

j_gene: TRBJ2-1
d_gene: -
abundance: -
v_gene: TRBV21-1
CDR3nt: TGTGCCAGCAGCAGTGACCCCCAGGGGTCCTACAATGAGCAGTTCTTC
CDR3aa: CASSSDPQGSYNEQFF

j_gene: TRBJ2-7
d_gene: -
abundance: -
v_gene: TRBV4-3
CDR3nt: TGCGCCAGCAGCCAAGCTCTGGGCGACGAGCAGTACTTC
CDR3aa: CASSQALGDEQYF

j_gene: TRBJ1-1
d_gene: TRBD1
abundance: large
v_gene: TRBV7-2
CDR3nt: TGTGCCAGCAGCTTAGTCAGGGGGCGGGGAGAGACTGAAGCTTTCTTT
CDR3aa: CASSLVRGRGETEAFF

j_gene: TRBJ2-4
d_gene: -
abundance: -
v_gene: TRBV15
CDR3nt: TGTGCCACCAGCTTCGACTCGTACATTCAGTACTTC
CDR3aa: CATSFDSYIQYF

j_gene: TRBJ1-1
d_gene: -
abundance: few
v_gene: TRBV5-1
CDR3nt: TGCGCCAGCAGCTCCTTTACCCCAGAGACCAGTGAAGCTTTCTTT
CDR3aa: CASSSFTPETSEAFF

j_gene: TRBJ2-7
d_gene: -
abundance: -
v_gene: TRBV7-9
CDR3nt: TGTGCCAGCAGCTTCCCGGCCAGAGGAACCTACGAGCAGTACTTC
CDR3aa: CASSFPARGTYEQYF

j_gene: TRBJ1-2
d_gene: -
abundance: -
v_gene: TRBV9
CDR3nt: TGTGCCAGCAGCCCTCTCAAGGACTATGGCTACACCTTC
CDR3aa: CASSPLKDYGYTF

j_gene: TRBJ1-1
d_gene: -
abundance: -
v_gene: TRBV27
CDR3nt: TGTGCCAGCAGTTTACTGGGCATCACTGAAGCTTTCTTT
CDR3aa: CASSLLGITEAFF

j_gene: TRBJ2-7
d_gene: -
abundance: -
v_gene: TRBV18
CDR3nt: TGTGCCAGCTCACCACAGGGTCCCCCCTACGAGCAGTACTTC
CDR3aa: CASSPQGPPYEQYF

j_gene: TRBJ2-7
d_gene: -
abundance: large
v_gene: TRBV12-3/TRBV12-4
CDR3nt: TGTGCCAGCAGCCCAGGGAGGCCACTCTCCTACGAGCAGTACTTC
CDR3aa: CASSPGRPLSYEQYF

j_gene: TRBJ2-2
d_gene: -
abundance: few
v_gene: TRBV7-2
CDR3nt: TGTGCCAGCAGCTTTGGACCAAACACCGGGGAGCTGTTTTTT
CDR3aa: CASSFGPNTGELFF

j_gene: TRBJ2-3
d_gene: -
abundance: -
v_gene: TRBV5-1
CDR3nt: TGCGCCAGCAGCTTGGGACGCCAAGGGAGCGGCACAGATACGCAGTATTTT
CDR3aa: CASSLGRQGSGTDTQYF

j_gene: TRBJ1-5
d_gene: -
abundance: -
v_gene: TRBV5-4
CDR3nt: TGTGCCAGCAGCCTCCGGGGGGCCAATCAGCCCCAGCATTTT
CDR3aa: CASSLRGANQPQHF

j_gene: TRBJ1-2
d_gene: -
abundance: few
v_gene: TRBV1
CDR3nt: TGCACCAGCAGCCAAGGGAGCGACGTGGGCTACACCTTC
CDR3aa: CTSSQGSDVGYTF

j_gene: TRBJ2-7
d_gene: -
abundance: -
v_gene: TRBV19
CDR3nt: TGTGCCAGTAGTCCCCGGGCCGCCTACGAGCAGTACTTC
CDR3aa: CASSPRAAYEQYF